The 30 T cell receptor beta chains below come from one sample, sequenced in a study of blood T cells in healthy people across ages. PCR was performed a second time for about 7 to 12 cycles using a sample-barcoded 5' primer and a J-beta primer mix. Using its own MiXCR run on the 5' RACE reads, TCRdb lists one record per CDR3 protein. The table lists hundreds of thousands of distinct CDR3 sequences, about 34% of them singletons. The sample comprised blood. All receptors come from a man aged 18 to 30 in good health.

This clonotype turned up a few times. The CDR3: CSVTLGDSNQPQHF. CDR3 in DNA: TGCAGCGTTACCCTGGGGGATAGCAATCAGCCCCAGCATTTT. The V and J genes are TRBV29-1 and TRBJ1-5, with TRBD1 as a possible D gene (5 bases). CDR1 SQVTM and CDR2 ANQGSEA come from the germline V gene. This CDR3 is 14 amino acids long. With 5 bases removed from V and 0 bases from J, the gap between germline ends came to 11 bases.

This clonotype was seen ten or more times. The chain carries TRBV4-1 and TRBJ2-3; D remains unclear. This CDR3 has 13 residues. V was cut by 1 base and J by 6 bases, with 8 bases left in between. Germline V gene data show CDR1 as MGHRA and CDR2 as YSYEKL. CDR3 loop: CASSQVGMDTQYF. CDR3 nucleotides: TGCGCCAGCAGCCAAGTCGGCATGGATACGCAGTATTTT.

The chain employs TRBV28 and TRBJ2-3; 10 bases are a match to TRBD1. V trimming: 6 bases; J trimming: 1 base; junction bases outside the gene matches: 7. Germline lookup yields CDR1 MDHEN and CDR2 SYDVKM. CDR3 length: 16 residues. This CDR3 reads CASRDWGTGGTDTQYF. In nucleotides, the CDR3 is TGTGCCAGCAGGGATTGGGGGACAGGGGGCACAGATACGCAGTATTTT.

This clonotype has just a few counts. This sequence joins TRBV2 and TRBJ1-1; D is undetermined. This CDR3 spans 14 amino acids. Germline CDR1 and CDR2: SNHLY and FYNNEI. V dropped 8 bases and J dropped 0 bases, with 13 bases sitting between them. DNA for the CDR3: TGTGCCAGCCATCACCCCTTGCTGAACACTGAAGCTTTCTTT. This encodes CASHHPLLNTEAFF.

The J gene is TRBJ1-1, the V gene TRBV5-1, with D possibly TRBD1 on 6 matching bases. CDR3 length: 17 amino acids. Trimming took off 0 bases at V and 7 bases at J, with 22 bases between the two ends. CDR1 and CDR2 (germline): SGHRS, YFSETQ. As DNA, the CDR3 is TGCGCCAGCAGCTTGGAGGGGGGGAGCAGGTGGGAAAATGAAGCTTTCTTT. Translating gives CASSLEGGSRWENEAFF.

This clonotype has more than one count but fewer than ten. CDR3 DNA: TGTGCCAGCGGGACAGTACCTAATGAGCAGTTCTTC. Amino acid sequence: CASGTVPNEQFF. This chain uses TRBV3-1 with TRBJ2-1; 7 bases fit TRBD1. The CDR3 consists of 12 residues. The junction had 5 bases not matched to a gene; V was cut back by 8 bases and J by 7 bases. Germline values: CDR1 LGHDT, CDR2 YNNKEL (reference sequence).

This clonotype showed up just once. The CDR3 nucleotides are TGTGCCAGCAGTCCCCAGGGACAGGCGTCGAATGGCTACACCTTC. It translates to CASSPQGQASNGYTF. V is TRBV12-3 or TRBV12-4 and J is TRBJ1-2, with 8 bases lining up with TRBD1. The CDR3 has 15 amino acids. The trim removed 5 bases at V and 6 bases at J, leaving 11 bases unmatched.

The genes are TRBV6-6 and TRBJ2-2, with D hard to call. This CDR3 is built from 13 residues. Germline CDR1 reads MNHNY; CDR2 reads SVGAGI (reference sequence). Trimming removed 2 bases from V and 6 bases from J, with 7 bases in between. Here the CDR3 reads CASSYIIAGELFF. The CDR3 region has the DNA TGTGCCAGCAGTTACATTATAGCCGGGGAGCTGTTTTTT.

This clonotype was recorded a few times. The chain links TRBV6-6 to TRBJ1-1, with D unresolved. This CDR3 has 15 residues. V gave up 3 bases and J gave up 8 bases, with 19 bases separating them. Germline assignment: CDR1 MNHNY and CDR2 SVGAGI (reference sequence). The DNA for the CDR3 is TGTGCCAGCAGTTATTCCCCCGTTAGTTCACTAGAAGCTTTCTTT. Encoded protein: CASSYSPVSSLEAFF.

This chain links TRBV20-1 with TRBJ2-1; TRBD2 aligns across 12 bases. Near its end, the DNA agrees better with TRBJ2-7, so the J call may be wrong. The germline CDR1 and CDR2 sequences are DFQATT and SNEGSKA (reference sequence). This CDR3 has 17 residues. The CDR3 is CSARVLAGGISYNEQYF. CDR3 coding DNA: TGCAGTGCTAGAGTTCTAGCGGGGGGGATATCCTACAATGAGCAGTACTTC.

The chain joins TRBV28 to TRBJ2-7, with TRBD2 matching 12 bases. CDR1 is MDHEN and CDR2 is SYDVKM in the germline V gene. This CDR3 is 15 amino acids long. V lost 5 bases to trimming and J lost 3 bases; unmatched junction nucleotides: 5. CDR3 nucleotides: TGTGCCAGCAGTCGGACTAGCGGGGCGAACTACGAGCAGTACTTC. It translates to CASSRTSGANYEQYF.

V is TRBV12-3 or TRBV12-4 and J is TRBJ2-5, with TRBD2 matching 7 bases. CDR3 length: 15 residues. With V trimmed by 5 bases and J by 2 bases, 8 bases remained unmatched. The CDR3 loop is CASSQTAGLQETQYF. The CDR3 DNA is TGTGCCAGCAGTCAAACAGCGGGGCTACAAGAGACCCAGTACTTC.

In its sample, this clonotype was seen once. With a much larger clone just one base away, this may be a read error. The DNA for the CDR3 is TGCAGCGTTCTCGGGACACTTGGGGGAGAGACCCAGTACTTC. Its translation: CSVLGTLGGETQYF. The chain couples TRBV29-1 to TRBJ2-5; D is perhaps TRBD1 (6 bases). V lost 5 bases, J lost 4 bases, and 17 bases lay in between. Looked up from germline, CDR1 is SQVTM and CDR2 is ANQGSEA. The CDR3 runs 14 residues.

The chain joins TRBV20-1 to TRBJ2-1, with TRBD2 identical over 8 bases. Germline V gene sequence: CDR1 DFQATT, CDR2 SNEGSKA (reference sequence). Unmatched junction bases numbered 6, after V lost 4 bases and J lost 7 bases. The CDR3 has 13 amino acids. This CDR3 reads CSATGTRMNEQFF. CDR3 bases: TGCAGTGCTACAGGGACTAGGATGAATGAGCAGTTCTTC.

V gene TRBV12-3 or TRBV12-4 combines with J gene TRBJ1-6; D is unclear. CDR3 length: 13 amino acids. Trimming pared 6 bases from V and 10 bases from J, leaving 13 bases between. CDR3: CASSPPGGSPLHF. In DNA form, the CDR3 reads TGTGCCAGCAGCCCCCCCGGAGGCTCACCCCTCCACTTT.

The chain carries TRBV4-2 and TRBJ2-3; 7 bases agree with TRBD1. CDR3 length: 16 residues. J lost 2 bases, V lost 0 bases, and 5 bases had no gene match. CDR1 and CDR2 from the germline V gene are LGHNA and YNFKEQ. The CDR3 DNA follows: TGTGCCAGCAGCCAAGATGGACAGGCCTACACAGATACGCAGTATTTT. Translated, it gives CASSQDGQAYTDTQYF.

Ten or more counts support this clonotype. The genes are TRBV2 and TRBJ2-3; the match to TRBD1 covers 9 bases. Germline V gene data show CDR1 as SNHLY and CDR2 as FYNNEI. This CDR3 region has 15 residues. V lost 4 bases, J lost 0 bases, and 2 bases stayed unmatched. The CDR3 nucleotides are TGTGCCAGCAGTGTGGACAGGGGAAGCACAGATACGCAGTATTTT. Translated: CASSVDRGSTDTQYF.

This clonotype was seen a few times. The V and J genes are TRBV20-1 and TRBJ2-1; the match to TRBD1 covers 8 bases. This CDR3 has 15 amino acids. Trimming removed 0 bases from V and 2 bases from J; junction bases left unmatched: 3. Germline loops: CDR1 DFQATT, CDR2 SNEGSKA (reference sequence). CDR3 DNA: TGCAGTGCTAGAGATTTGGACAGGGCCTACAATGAGCAGTTCTTC. It translates to CSARDLDRAYNEQFF.

This clonotype has a handful of counts. This sequence joins TRBV3-1 and TRBJ1-1; D ambiguous. Deletions cut 1 base from V and 7 bases from J, with 7 bases between. Germline CDR1 LGHDT, CDR2 YNNKEL (reference sequence). The CDR3 extends over 12 amino acids. CDR3: CASSQVEGEAFF. CDR3 DNA sequence: TGTGCCAGCAGCCAAGTGGAAGGTGAAGCTTTCTTT. The variable domain in full, completed from reference TRBV3-1 and TRBJ1-1, reads DTAVSQTPKYLVTQMGNDKSIKCEQNLGHDTMYWYKQDSKKFLKIMFSYNNKELIINETVPNRFSPKSPDKAHLNLHINSLELGDSAVYFCASSQVEGEAFFGQGTRLTVV.

The chain joins TRBV4-3 to TRBJ1-1; 9 positions match TRBD1. The junction had 5 bases not matched to a gene; V was cut back by 0 bases and J by 6 bases. Germline V gives CDR1 LGHNA, CDR2 YSLEER. The CDR3 extends over 15 amino acids. CDR3: CASSQDGTGSPEAFF. The CDR3 nucleotides read TGCGCCAGCAGCCAAGATGGGACAGGGAGCCCTGAAGCTTTCTTT.

This clonotype was detected many times. The chain carries TRBV20-1 and TRBJ2-7, with 7 nucleotides matching TRBD1. The germline V gene encodes CDR1 DFQATT and CDR2 SNEGSKA (reference sequence). J gave up 6 bases and V 6 bases, and 5 bases lay outside the gene matches. This CDR3 has 11 amino acids. DNA of the CDR3: TGCAGTGCCAGACAGGGATCCGAGCAGTACTTC. This sequence encodes CSARQGSEQYF.

The V gene is TRBV4-2, the J gene TRBJ1-2; D is possibly TRBD1 (6 bases). Germline V gene lookup returns CDR1 LGHNA and CDR2 YNFKEQ. The length of the CDR3 is 16 residues. Trimming took 2 bases from V and 6 from J, leaving 19 bases between them. The CDR3 DNA is TGTGCCAGCAGCCAAACCTGGGACAAAAACGATAATGGCTACACCTTC. As protein: CASSQTWDKNDNGYTF.

This clonotype was seen a few times. The chain recombines TRBV27 with TRBJ2-5; 7 positions match TRBD1. The CDR3 is 15 amino acids. V shed 5 bases, J shed 5 bases, and the junction held 11 bases outside the gene matches. The germline V gene has CDR1 MNHEY and CDR2 SMNVEV (reference sequence). Written as DNA, the CDR3 is TGTGCCAGCAGTCCCCGACAGGGACGCTGGGAGACCCAGTACTTC. Residues: CASSPRQGRWETQYF.

CDR3 sequence reads: CASSPKLTGAEQFF. CDR3 DNA: TGTGCCAGCAGTCCCAAACTCACGGGGGCCGAGCAGTTCTTC. The rearrangement links TRBV12-3 or TRBV12-4 to TRBJ2-1; D could derive from TRBD1 or TRBD2 (6 bases each). V lost 5 bases to trimming and J lost 10 bases, with 18 bases between them. The CDR3 totals 14 residues.

CDR3 nucleotides: TGCAGTGCTAGAGGGGGAAGGGGAGAGAACTATGGCTACACCTTC. Protein sequence: CSARGGRGENYGYTF. The V and J genes are TRBV20-1 and TRBJ1-2, with D perhaps TRBD1 (5 bases). The CDR3 spans 15 residues. From germline, CDR1 is DFQATT and CDR2 SNEGSKA (reference sequence). V lost 1 base and J lost 2, with 14 bases in between.

The V and J genes are TRBV9 and TRBJ1-5, with TRBD1 as a possible D gene (6 bases). Trimming removed 5 bases from V and 3 bases from J, with 12 bases in between. CDR1 and CDR2 from the germline V gene are SGDLS and YYNGEE. The CDR3 sequence is 14 residues long. The CDR3 region is CASSRGSHNQPQHF. DNA of the CDR3: TGTGCCAGCAGTAGGGGGTCTCACAATCAGCCCCAGCATTTT. Supplemented by reference TRBV9 and TRBJ1-5, the full variable domain reads DSGVTQTPKHLITATGQRVTLRCSPRSGDLSVYWYQQSLDQGLQFLIQYYNGEERAKGNILERFSAQQFPDLHSELNLSSLELGDSALYFCASSRGSHNQPQHFGDGTRLSIL.

This clonotype was counted between two and nine times. J is TRBJ2-1 and V is TRBV24-1; 8 bases map to TRBD2. Germline CDR1 reads KGHDR; CDR2 reads SFDVKD. The CDR3 loop spans 18 amino acids. With V trimmed by 3 bases and J by 0 bases, 9 bases remained unmatched. The CDR3 is CATSDPGQRGSSYNEQFF. The CDR3 DNA sequence: TGTGCCACCAGTGATCCCGGGCAGCGGGGGAGCTCCTACAATGAGCAGTTCTTC.

This clonotype showed up just a few times. The V and J genes are TRBV5-6 and TRBJ2-3; a weak D match, TRBD2 (6 bases). V lost 4 bases and J 5 bases, leaving 8 bases between the germline ends. CDR3 length: 12 amino acids. CDR1 and CDR2 (germline): SGHDT, YYEEEE. CDR3 protein: CASSMGLDTQYF. CDR3 in DNA: TGTGCCAGCAGCATGGGACTAGATACGCAGTATTTT.

This clonotype appeared a few times. The chain couples TRBV7-2 to TRBJ1-2; D not certain. In germline, CDR1 is SGHTA, CDR2 FQGNSA. V lost 5 bases and J 4 bases, leaving 14 bases between the germline ends. This CDR3 is built from 14 residues. The CDR3 protein is CASSPRPATYGYTF. The CDR3 DNA sequence: TGTGCCAGCAGCCCCCGGCCAGCTACCTATGGCTACACCTTC.

Comment on this clonotype: A much larger clone is a single base away; this may be a read error. V and J are TRBV20-1 and TRBJ2-5, with a possible D match to TRBD1 (6 bases). CDR3 length: 12 amino acids. CDR1 is DFQATT and CDR2 is SNEGSKA in the germline V gene (reference sequence). The CDR3 sequence: CSAKQGQETQDF. DNA of the CDR3: TGCAGTGCAAAACAGGGCCAAGAGACCCAGGACTTC.